A selection of T cell receptor beta chains follows, all from one sample in a study of T-cell reconstitution after alpha-beta-depleted transplantation in children. TCRdb re-called the PCR reads with MiXCR, one entry per CDR3 protein. The repertoire holds approximately 350,000 distinct CDR3 sequences, with about an eighth as singletons. The sequences come from PBMCs, collected from the stem cell graft. The receptors here all came from a human donor who donated a stem cell graft to a child with Fanconi anemia. The CDR3 runs from the conserved cysteine through the conserved F or W. The order of the fields is V gene, CDR3 protein.

>TRBV15
CATSRDREETQYF
>TRBV12-3/TRBV12-4
CASSPTGPTDTQYF
>TRBV21-1
CASSNSGANTDTQYF
>TRBV5-5
CASSLGQSDGYTF
>TRBV28
CASCPSSTENTEAFF
>TRBV5-6
CASSFYRSDQPQHF
>TRBV15
CATSPGTNQETQYF
>TRBV11-2
CASSLARDYPRDEQFF
>TRBV29-1
CSVEGTSGGWADTQYF
>TRBV20-1
CSARGDTPGNTEAFF
>TRBV12-3/TRBV12-4
CASSLGPSYEQYF
>TRBV5-1
CASSPGGASGEQFF
>TRBV24-1
CATSDPYGLAAGEQFF
>TRBV20-1
CSARARTVNTEAFF
>TRBV7-3
CASSPTSGGAGQYF
>TRBV7-9
CASSLVRDSLATNEKLFF
>TRBV20-1
CSARDRTVNQPQHF
>TRBV3-1
CATTRQGADEQYF
>TRBV5-1
CASSLVGQGGMNTEAFF
>TRBV4-3
CASSQDWGQQETQYF
>TRBV7-7
CASSLGGAQYF
>TRBV7-8
CASSSFSGGIYNEQFF
>TRBV10-3
CAISDPLRGQAVTGELFF
>TRBV6-1
CASMRRGTPSSTDTQYF
>TRBV6-5
CASTTGNGYTF
>TRBV12-3/TRBV12-4
CASSPGTFSTDTQYF
>TRBV6-2/TRBV6-3
CASSPSSGWTTEAFF
>TRBV5-1
CASSLGTGETYTF
>TRBV27
CASSFTRGLGSMNTEAFF
>TRBV2
CASRYQRGGSTDTQYF
>TRBV5-1
CASSLVGTGMVGELFF
>TRBV20-1
CSARKQGLETQYF
>TRBV30
CAWSLDGTNTEAFF
>TRBV12-3/TRBV12-4
CASSLGRGNQAQHF
>TRBV19
CASSSPVGTGGNEQFF
>TRBV6-1
CASSLNRGVYEQYF
>TRBV29-1
CSVRLTGYNSPLHF
>TRBV7-6
CASSQDRIPYEQYF
>TRBV10-3
CAIRAPGQVSEAFF
>TRBV28
CASSLFSTGPSPIAISPLHF